This T cell receptor beta chain was obtained from a study of CD8+ T cells in alopecia areata. RNA, once extracted, was reverse transcribed into cDNA for use as the sequencing template. Sequencing used immunoSEQ multiplex PCR; TCRdb keeps in-frame clones, though not all of them. This sample yields approximately 89,000 clones, of which roughly 42% are seen a single time; about 0.79% belongs to the top ten. This clone was seen a few times. Sorting separated CD4+ and CD8+ T cells out of PBMCs. Germline lookup yields CDR1 SQVTM and CDR2 ANQGSEA. The CDR3 is 13 residues long. V was pared by 4 bases and J by 7 bases, with 16 bases between.

The J gene is TRBJ1-1, the V gene TRBV29-1; no firm D call. Specimen: CD4+ T cells sorted from blood. The TCR originated in a human donor with alopecia areata. The CDR3 reads CSVARKQSFEAFF. DNA of the CDR3: TGCAGCGTTGCCCGTAAACAGAGCTTTGAAGCTTTCTTT.